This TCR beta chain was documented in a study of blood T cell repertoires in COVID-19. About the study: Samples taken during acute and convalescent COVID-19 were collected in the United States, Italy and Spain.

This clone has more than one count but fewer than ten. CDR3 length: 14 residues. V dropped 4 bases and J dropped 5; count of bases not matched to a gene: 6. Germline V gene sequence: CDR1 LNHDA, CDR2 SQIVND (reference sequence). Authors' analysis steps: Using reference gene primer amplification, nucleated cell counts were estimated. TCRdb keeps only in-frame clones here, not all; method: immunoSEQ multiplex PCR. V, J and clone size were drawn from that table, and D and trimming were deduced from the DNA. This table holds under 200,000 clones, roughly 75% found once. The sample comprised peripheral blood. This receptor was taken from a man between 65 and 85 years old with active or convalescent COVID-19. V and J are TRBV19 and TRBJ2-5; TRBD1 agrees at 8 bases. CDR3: CASSSQQGAETQYF. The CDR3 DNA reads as TGTGCCAGTAGTAGCCAGCAGGGGGCGGAGACCCAGTACTTC.